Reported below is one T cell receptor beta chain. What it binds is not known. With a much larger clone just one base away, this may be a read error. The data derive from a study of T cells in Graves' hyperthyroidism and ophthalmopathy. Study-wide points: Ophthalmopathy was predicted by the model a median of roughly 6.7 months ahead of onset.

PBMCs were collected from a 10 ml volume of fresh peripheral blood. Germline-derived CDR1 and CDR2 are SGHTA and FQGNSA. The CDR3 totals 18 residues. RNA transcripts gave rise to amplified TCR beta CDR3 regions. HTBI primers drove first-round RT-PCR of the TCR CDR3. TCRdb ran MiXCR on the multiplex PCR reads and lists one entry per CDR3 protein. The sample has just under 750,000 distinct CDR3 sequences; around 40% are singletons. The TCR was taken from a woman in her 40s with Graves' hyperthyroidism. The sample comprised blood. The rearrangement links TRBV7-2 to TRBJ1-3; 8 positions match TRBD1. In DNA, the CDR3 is TGCGCCAGCAGCCAAGGTCCGACAGGGGTCACCTCTGGAAACACCATATATTTT. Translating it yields CASSQGPTGVTSGNTIYF.